The sequence of this T cell receptor beta chain was determined in a study of graft-versus-host responses after intestinal transplantation. This table comes from immunoSEQ multiplex PCR, and its TCRdb copy is limited to in-frame clones, with some not included. The sample has about 90,000 clones; approximately 90% are singletons. The germline V gene encodes CDR1 SQVTM and CDR2 ANQGSEA. Trimming shortened V by 6 bases and J by 4 bases, and 16 bases separated the two germline ends. The CDR3 has 14 residues. Note on this clone: Its target is unknown.

Sample: unstimulated CD4+ T cells sorted from spleen or lymph node cells, taken before transplant. The chain employs TRBV29-1 and TRBJ2-1; TRBD1 is a possible D gene (6 bases). This TCR was sampled from a human donor who was the organ donor for an intestinal transplant. The CDR3 region has the DNA TGCAGCGTGGGGGACCGACAGGCATACAATGAGCAGTTCTTC. Translating it yields CSVGDRQAYNEQFF.